These 14 T cell receptor beta chains were all obtained from the same sample, sequenced in a study of blood T cell repertoires in COVID-19. Generated by immunoSEQ multiplex PCR, the TCRdb table keeps only in-frame clones and is missing some. There are 60,000 to 80,000 clones in the sample; around 80% occur only once, and around 13% lies in the top ten. Sequenced: peripheral blood. These TCRs come from a man aged 50 or older with COVID-19, enrolled during active disease.

The chain employs TRBV29-1 and TRBJ2-1; TRBD1 matches 9 bases. Trimming took 8 bases from V and 8 from J; bases not matched to a gene: 10. CDR1 SQVTM and CDR2 ANQGSEA come from the germline V gene. This CDR3 comprises 13 residues. The CDR3 is CSFFRTGVDEQFF. The CDR3 DNA reads TGCAGCTTTTTCAGGACAGGGGTCGATGAGCAGTTCTTC.

This clone has at least ten counts. The chain couples TRBV6-4 to TRBJ2-1; 8 bases map to TRBD2. V lost 2 bases, J lost 0 bases, and 3 bases stayed unmatched. Germline V gene sequence: CDR1 MRHNA, CDR2 SNTAGT. This CDR3 is built from 16 residues. CDR3 nucleotides: TGTGCCAGCAGTGACGAAGGGACTAGCTCCTACAATGAGCAGTTCTTC. Translated, it gives CASSDEGTSSYNEQFF.

The rearrangement links TRBV30 to TRBJ2-1; D remains unclear. Per germline, CDR1 GTSNPN and CDR2 SVGIG (reference sequence). The CDR3 is 14 residues long. V was clipped by 3 bases and J by 5 bases, with 14 bases between them. The CDR3 bases are TGTGCCTGGAGAGGTATAGGCGGAAACAATGAGCAGTTCTTC. Amino acids: CAWRGIGGNNEQFF.

The rearrangement uses TRBV6-6 and TRBJ1-5, with 7 nucleotides matching TRBD1. The CDR3 is 16 residues long. V was pared by 5 bases and J by 2 bases, with 9 bases of the junction left unmatched. CDR1 is MNHNY, CDR2 SVGAGI, per germline (reference sequence). This CDR3 is CASSGSITGGNQPQHF. CDR3 DNA sequence: TGTGCCAGCAGTGGGAGTATAACAGGGGGCAATCAGCCCCAGCATTTT.

The chain recombines TRBV4-2 with TRBJ2-5, with D uncertain. V gave up 0 bases and J gave up 3 bases, with 8 bases separating them. Germline assignment: CDR1 LGHNA and CDR2 YNFKEQ. This CDR3 comprises 14 residues. The CDR3 bases are TGTGCCAGCAGCCAAGATCAACGGGAAGAGACCCAGTACTTC. The encoded protein is CASSQDQREETQYF.

This clone was counted ten times or more. V usage is TRBV5-6 and J usage is TRBJ2-2; 7 bases agree with TRBD1. Germline lookup yields CDR1 SGHDT and CDR2 YYEEEE. The V and J ends lost 3 bases and 4 bases, in that order; junction bases with no gene match: 6. The CDR3 has 15 residues. CDR3 DNA sequence: TGTGCCAGCAGCTCGCAGGGGGTGGGCACCGGGGAGCTGTTTTTT. Translated, it gives CASSSQGVGTGELFF.

The rearrangement joins TRBV28 to TRBJ1-5, with D hard to call. The V end was cut by 8 bases, the J end by 0 bases, with 14 bases between. The CDR3 loop spans 15 amino acids. Germline V CDR1 and CDR2: MDHEN, SYDVKM. The CDR3 protein is CASFQGLYSNQPQHF. CDR3 sequence (DNA): TGTGCCAGCTTTCAAGGACTTTATAGCAATCAGCCCCAGCATTTT.

The chain is built from TRBV7-9 and TRBJ2-1, with D possibly TRBD2 on 5 matching bases. Trimming removed 4 bases from V and 9 bases from J, with 19 bases in between. This CDR3 is 15 amino acids long. In germline, CDR1 is SEHNR, CDR2 FQNEAQ (reference sequence). The CDR3 DNA sequence: TGTGCCAGCAGCTATCCCTTCAGTGAGGGCACTGAGCAGTTCTTC. Translated, it gives CASSYPFSEGTEQFF.

V is TRBV7-2 and J is TRBJ1-2; D remains unclear. V was shortened by 2 bases and J by 1 base, with 8 bases between the two germline ends. Germline V lookup: CDR1 SGHTA, CDR2 FQGNSA. The CDR3 has 14 amino acids. The CDR3, as DNA: TGTGCCAGCAGCTTATCCCACAATAACTATGGCTACACCTTC. Translating it yields CASSLSHNNYGYTF.

The chain is built from TRBV12-3 or TRBV12-4 and TRBJ1-5; D remains unclear. V lost 6 bases and J 6 bases, leaving 9 bases between the germline ends. The CDR3 contains 12 residues. The CDR3 region is CASRVGGQPQHF. The CDR3 DNA is TGTGCCAGCAGGGTGGGAGGTCAGCCCCAGCATTTT.

The genes are TRBV28 and TRBJ1-2; D uncertain. V lost 5 bases and J lost 4, with 17 bases in between. Germline assignment: CDR1 MDHEN and CDR2 SYDVKM. This CDR3 region has 15 residues. CDR3 nucleotide sequence: TGTGCCAGCAGTCGCAAAAACAGATTGTTCTATGGCTACACCTTC. It codes for CASSRKNRLFYGYTF.

Written as DNA, the CDR3 is TGTGCCAGCAGTGACACCAGTTACAATGAGCAGTTCTTC. Amino acid sequence: CASSDTSYNEQFF. The rearrangement uses TRBV6-4 and TRBJ2-1; D remains ambiguous. The CDR3 spans 13 residues. Germline V gene lookup returns CDR1 MRHNA and CDR2 SNTAGT. The V end was cut by 2 bases, the J end by 4 bases, with 6 bases between.

The chain has TRBV14 and TRBJ2-1; 8 bases are shared with TRBD1. The length of the CDR3 is 13 residues. Germline V CDR1 and CDR2: SGHDN, FVKESK. Losses at the gene ends were 11 bases for V and 5 bases for J; bases not matched to a gene: 8. This CDR3 is CAVRTGNHNEQFF. The CDR3 DNA reads TGTGCCGTCCGGACAGGGAATCACAATGAGCAGTTCTTC.

This clone was found a few times. This chain connects TRBV6-5 to TRBJ2-5; a weak D match, TRBD1 (6 bases). There are 12 residues in the CDR3. Deletions cut 8 bases from V and 2 bases from J, with 9 bases between. CDR1 is MNHEY, CDR2 SVGAGI, per germline. CDR3 sequence (DNA): TGTGCCAGCGGGACAAGACAAGAGACCCAGTACTTC. Translated: CASGTRQETQYF.